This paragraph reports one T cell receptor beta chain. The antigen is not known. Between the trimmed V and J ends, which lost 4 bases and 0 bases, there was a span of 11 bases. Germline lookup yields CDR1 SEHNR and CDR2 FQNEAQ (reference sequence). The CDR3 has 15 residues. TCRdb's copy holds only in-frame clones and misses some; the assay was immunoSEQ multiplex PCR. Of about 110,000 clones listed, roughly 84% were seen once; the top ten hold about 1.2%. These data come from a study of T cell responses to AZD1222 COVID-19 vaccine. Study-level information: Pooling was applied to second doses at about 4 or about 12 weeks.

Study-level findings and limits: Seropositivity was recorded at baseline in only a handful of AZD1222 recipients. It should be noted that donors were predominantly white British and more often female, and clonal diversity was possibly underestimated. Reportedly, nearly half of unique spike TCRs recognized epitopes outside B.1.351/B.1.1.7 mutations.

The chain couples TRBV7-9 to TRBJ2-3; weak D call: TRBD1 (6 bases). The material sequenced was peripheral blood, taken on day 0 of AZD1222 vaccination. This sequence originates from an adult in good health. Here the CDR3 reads CASSSQGTSTDTQYF. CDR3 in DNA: TGTGCCAGCAGCTCGCAGGGGACCAGCACAGATACGCAGTATTTT. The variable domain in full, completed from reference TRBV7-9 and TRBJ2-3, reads DTGVSQNPRHKITKRGQNVTFRCDPISEHNRLYWYRQTLGQGPEFLTYFQNEAQLEKSRLLSDRFSAERPKGSFSTLEIQRTEQGDSAMYLCASSSQGTSTDTQYFGPGTRLTVL.